This TCR beta chain was found in a study of cytomegalovirus exposure and HLA in healthy donors. Study results and caveats: In a later analysis, a missense DCLRE1C variant was linked to TCR beta V- and J-gene trimming. Indistinguishability led to the exclusion of some V segments, TRBV6-2 and TRBV6-3 included. Immune exposure data for these donors was limited to CMV serostatus. Listed as cytomegalovirus-associated were roughly 180 TCR beta chains.

Turning to this clone: Its antigen is as yet unknown.

The PCR was carried out with 60 Vbeta primers and 13 Jbeta primers. The data were produced by immunoSEQ multiplex PCR, yet TCRdb's version contains in-frame clones alone and is incomplete. The repertoire includes 160,000 or so clones, around three quarters of them detected once, and about 2.2% sits in the top ten. Germline V gives CDR1 DFQATT, CDR2 SNEGSKA (reference sequence). The CDR3 length is 11 residues. With 6 bases clipped from V and 8 bases from J, the junction kept 5 bases outside the gene matches. The clonotype comes from a man aged 35-49 years in good health and CMV-seronegative. The chain combines TRBV20-1 with TRBJ1-2, with 8 bases lining up with TRBD1. Sequenced input: PBMCs. CDR3 sequence: CSATDRAGYTF. For the CDR3, the DNA is TGCAGTGCCACGGACAGGGCCGGCTACACCTTC.